Listed here is a single TCR beta chain. Its antigen is unidentified. Compared with germline, one end of the junction differs, possibly owing to a read error. This entry belongs to a study of post-analysis software for immune sequencing data. General study points: People with multiple sclerosis had a significantly lower normalized Chao1 diversity than controls did.

Presence of unique molecular identifiers characterized the TCR beta cDNA libraries. MiXCR was run by TCRdb on the PCR reads, yielding one entry per CDR3 protein. The repertoire consists of fewer than 850,000 distinct CDR3 sequences, with roughly 30% occurring once and the leading ten covering roughly 0.54%. This sequence was found in a girl between 5 and 17 years old with multiple sclerosis. The sample comprised blood.

Here the CDR3 DNA reads TGCAGCGTTGATGGGGGTACCTACGAGCAATACTTC. This codes for CSVDGGTYEQYF. The rearrangement joins TRBV29-1 to TRBJ2-7, with D possibly called TRBD1 or TRBD2 (5 bases each). Germline V gene data show CDR1 as SQVTM and CDR2 as ANQGSEA. The CDR3 has 12 residues.